Shown below are 10 T cell receptor beta chains from a single sample sequenced in a study of blood T cell repertoires in COVID-19. Assay used: immunoSEQ multiplex PCR; TCRdb lists only in-frame clones, some missing. Here the sample spans 280,000 or so clones, around 86% being singletons. The material sequenced was peripheral blood. These receptors were taken from a human donor in a cohort sampled during active COVID-19.

The genes are TRBV27 and TRBJ2-3, with 9 bases that match TRBD2. CDR3 size: 17 residues. V shed 7 bases, J shed 4 bases, and the junction held 15 bases outside the gene matches. Germline CDR1 reads MNHEY; CDR2 reads SMNVEV (reference sequence). CDR3: CASTKPGVAGASDTQYF. In nucleotides, the CDR3 is TGTGCCAGCACCAAACCAGGGGTAGCGGGAGCTTCAGATACGCAGTATTTT.

This chain joins TRBV7-9 and TRBJ2-5; maybe TRBD2 (6 bases). This CDR3 region has 14 residues. Trimming removed 7 bases at V and 3 bases at J, with 15 bases between. CDR1 is SEHNR, CDR2 FQNEAQ, per germline (reference sequence). In DNA, the CDR3 is TGTGCCAGCACCCTGGGGACTCTTAAAGAGACCCAGTACTTC. It is translated as CASTLGTLKETQYF.

The chain links TRBV28 to TRBJ1-3, with a tentative D call TRBD1 (6 bases). The CDR3 spans 14 residues. Germline CDR1 MDHEN, CDR2 SYDVKM. The V end lost 7 bases, the J end lost 0 bases, and 10 bases lay between the germline ends. The CDR3 nucleotides are TGTGCCAGCATTACAGGGAACTCTGGAAACACCATATATTTT. It encodes CASITGNSGNTIYF.

This sequence joins TRBV5-1 and TRBJ2-1; tentative D call: TRBD2 (6 bases). This CDR3 has 14 amino acids. Trimming shortened V by 3 bases and J by 3 bases, and 10 bases separated the two germline ends. Germline assignment: CDR1 SGHRS and CDR2 YFSETQ. The chain's CDR3 is CASSSGEIYNEQFF. The CDR3 DNA follows: TGCGCCAGCAGCTCGGGGGAGATCTACAATGAGCAGTTCTTC.

The chain combines TRBV7-2 with TRBJ1-2, with D unresolved. The germline V gene has CDR1 SGHTA and CDR2 FQGNSA. The CDR3 totals 15 residues. Trimming shortened V by 1 base and J by 5 bases, and 14 bases separated the two germline ends. This CDR3 is CASSLGRTSSYGYTF. The CDR3 region has the DNA TGTGCCAGCAGCTTAGGGAGGACCTCCTCGTATGGCTACACCTTC.

The chain uses TRBV30 and TRBJ1-5; weak D call: TRBD1 (6 bases). Germline lookup yields CDR1 GTSNPN and CDR2 SVGIG (reference sequence). V lost 3 bases and J 11 bases, leaving 17 bases between the germline ends. The CDR3 consists of 13 residues. The CDR3 DNA reads as TGTGCCTGGAGAACTCCAGGGGAAAGGGCCCAGCATTTT. It codes for CAWRTPGERAQHF.

The gene calls are TRBV6-5 and TRBJ2-3; 8 bases match TRBD2. Germline CDR1 and CDR2: MNHEY and SVGAGI. The CDR3 consists of 14 residues. Trimming at V came to 5 bases and at J to 3 bases, leaving 4 bases not matched to a gene. CDR3 amino acids: CASSTGGQTDTQYF. CDR3 DNA: TGTGCCAGCAGTACGGGAGGGCAAACAGATACGCAGTATTTT.

V usage is TRBV4-1 and J usage is TRBJ2-1; 7 nucleotides agree with TRBD2. V gave up 3 bases and J gave up 0 bases; unmatched junction bases: 8. This CDR3 contains 17 residues. The germline gives CDR1 MGHRA, CDR2 YSYEKL. The CDR3 coding sequence is TGCGCCAGCAGCCAGTCTCCCGGGGGGAGCTCCTACAATGAGCAGTTCTTC. Translating gives CASSQSPGGSSYNEQFF.

This clone was counted many times. V is TRBV7-9 and J is TRBJ2-3; 8 positions agree with TRBD1. V lost 5 bases and J lost 3; bases outside the gene matches: 7. This CDR3 is built from 15 residues. The germline CDR1 and CDR2 sequences are SEHNR and FQNEAQ (reference sequence). CDR3 sequence: CASSLRQGSTDTQYF. CDR3 sequence (DNA): TGTGCCAGCAGCCTTAGACAGGGGAGTACAGATACGCAGTATTTT. Variable domain in full (rest from reference TRBV7-9 and TRBJ2-3): DTGVSQNPRHKITKRGQNVTFRCDPISEHNRLYWYRQTLGQGPEFLTYFQNEAQLEKSRLLSDRFSAERPKGSFSTLEIQRTEQGDSAMYLCASSLRQGSTDTQYFGPGTRLTVL.

V gene TRBV6-5 combines with J gene TRBJ1-2; D possibly corresponds to TRBD1 (5 bases). Germline V gene lookup returns CDR1 MNHEY and CDR2 SVGAGI. V lost 6 bases and J 3 bases, leaving 8 bases between the germline ends. The CDR3 runs 12 residues. CDR3 sequence (DNA): TGTGCCAGCAGGTCAGGGCACTATGGCTACACCTTC. Translation: CASRSGHYGYTF.